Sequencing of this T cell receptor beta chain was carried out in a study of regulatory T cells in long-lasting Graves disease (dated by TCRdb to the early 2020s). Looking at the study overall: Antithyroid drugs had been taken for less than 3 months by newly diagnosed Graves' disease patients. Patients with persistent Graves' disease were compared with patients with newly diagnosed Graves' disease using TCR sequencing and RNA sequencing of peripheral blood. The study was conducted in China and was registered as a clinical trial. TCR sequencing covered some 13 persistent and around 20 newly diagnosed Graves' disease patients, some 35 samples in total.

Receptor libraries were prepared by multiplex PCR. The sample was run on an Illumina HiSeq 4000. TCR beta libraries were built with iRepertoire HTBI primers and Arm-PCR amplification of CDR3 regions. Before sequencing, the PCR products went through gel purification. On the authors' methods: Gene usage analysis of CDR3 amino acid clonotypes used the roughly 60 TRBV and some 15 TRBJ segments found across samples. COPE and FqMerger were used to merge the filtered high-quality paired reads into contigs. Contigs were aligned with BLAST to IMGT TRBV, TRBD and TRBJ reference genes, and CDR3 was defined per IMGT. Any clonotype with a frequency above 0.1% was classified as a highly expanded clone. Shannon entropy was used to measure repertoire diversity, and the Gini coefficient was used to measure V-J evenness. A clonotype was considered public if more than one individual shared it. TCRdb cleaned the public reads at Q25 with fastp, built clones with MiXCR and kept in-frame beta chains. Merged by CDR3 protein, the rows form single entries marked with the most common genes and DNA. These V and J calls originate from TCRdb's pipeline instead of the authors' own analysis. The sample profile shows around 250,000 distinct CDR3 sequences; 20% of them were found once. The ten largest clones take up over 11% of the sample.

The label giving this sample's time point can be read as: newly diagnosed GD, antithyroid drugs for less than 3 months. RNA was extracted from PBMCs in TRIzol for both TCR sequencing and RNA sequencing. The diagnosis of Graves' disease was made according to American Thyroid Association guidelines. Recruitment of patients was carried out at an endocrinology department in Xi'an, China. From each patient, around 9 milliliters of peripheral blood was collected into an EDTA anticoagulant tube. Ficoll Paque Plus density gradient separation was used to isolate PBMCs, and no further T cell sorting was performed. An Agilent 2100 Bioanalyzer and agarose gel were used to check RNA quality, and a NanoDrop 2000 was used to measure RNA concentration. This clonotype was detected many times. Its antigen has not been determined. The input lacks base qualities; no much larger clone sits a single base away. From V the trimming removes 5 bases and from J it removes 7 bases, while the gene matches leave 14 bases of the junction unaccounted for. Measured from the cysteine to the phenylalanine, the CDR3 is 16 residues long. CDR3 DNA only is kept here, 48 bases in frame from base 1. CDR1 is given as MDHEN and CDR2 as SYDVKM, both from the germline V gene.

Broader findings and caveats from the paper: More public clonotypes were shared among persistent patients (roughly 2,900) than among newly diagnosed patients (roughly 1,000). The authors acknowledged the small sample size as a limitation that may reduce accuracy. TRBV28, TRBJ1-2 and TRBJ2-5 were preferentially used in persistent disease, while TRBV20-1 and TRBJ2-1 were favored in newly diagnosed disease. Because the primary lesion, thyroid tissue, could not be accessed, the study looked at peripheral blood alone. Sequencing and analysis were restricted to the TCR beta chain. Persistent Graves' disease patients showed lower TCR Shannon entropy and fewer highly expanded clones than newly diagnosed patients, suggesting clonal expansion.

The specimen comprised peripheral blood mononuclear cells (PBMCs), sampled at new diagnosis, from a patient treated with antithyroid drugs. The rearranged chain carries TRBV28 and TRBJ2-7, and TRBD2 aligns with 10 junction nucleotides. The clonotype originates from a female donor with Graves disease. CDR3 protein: CASSPWTSGRTQEQYF. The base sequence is TGTGCCAGCAGTCCGTGGACTAGCGGCCGGACGCAAGAGCAGTACTTC.